This TCR beta chain was found in a study of T-cell reconstitution after alpha-beta-depleted transplantation in children. Researchers prepared the TCRbeta library using unique molecular identifiers, the study reports. TCRdb re-called the PCR reads with MiXCR, one entry per CDR3 protein. The sample has about 610,000 distinct CDR3 sequences, about 10% seen once. Germline-derived CDR1 and CDR2 are ENHRY and SYGVKD. The CDR3 consists of 15 residues. Deletions cut 2 bases from V and 2 bases from J, with 10 bases between. The chain uses TRBV10-3 and TRBJ1-5; the D is unclear. The TCR sequence derives from a human donor who donated a stem cell graft to a child with acute myeloid leukemia. Source: PBMCs from the stem cell graft donor, taken from the stem cell graft. The CDR3 reads CAISEGGYGNQPQHF. As DNA, the CDR3 is TGTGCCATCAGTGAGGGAGGGTACGGCAATCAGCCCCAGCATTTT.